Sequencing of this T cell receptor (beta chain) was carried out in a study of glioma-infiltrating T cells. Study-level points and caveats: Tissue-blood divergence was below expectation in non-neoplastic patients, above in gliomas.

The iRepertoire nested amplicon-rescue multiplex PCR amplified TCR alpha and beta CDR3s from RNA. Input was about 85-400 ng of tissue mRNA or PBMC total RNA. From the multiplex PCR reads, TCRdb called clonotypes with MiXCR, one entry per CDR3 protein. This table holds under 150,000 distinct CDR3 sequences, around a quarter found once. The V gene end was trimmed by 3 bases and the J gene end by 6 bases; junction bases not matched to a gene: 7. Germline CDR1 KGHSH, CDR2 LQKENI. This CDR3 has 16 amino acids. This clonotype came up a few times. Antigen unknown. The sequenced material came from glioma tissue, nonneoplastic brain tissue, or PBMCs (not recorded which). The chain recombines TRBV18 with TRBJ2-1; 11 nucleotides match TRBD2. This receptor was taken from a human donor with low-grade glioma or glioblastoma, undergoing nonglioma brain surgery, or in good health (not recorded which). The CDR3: CASSPQGTSGGNEQFF. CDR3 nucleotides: TGTGCCAGCTCACCCCAAGGAACTAGCGGGGGCAATGAGCAGTTCTTC. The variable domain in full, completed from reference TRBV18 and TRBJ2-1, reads NAGVMQNPRHLVRRRGQEARLRCSPMKGHSHVYWYRQLPEEGLKFMVYLQKENIIDESGMPKERFSAEFPKEGPSILRIQQVVRGDSAAYFCASSPQGTSGGNEQFFGPGTRLTVL.